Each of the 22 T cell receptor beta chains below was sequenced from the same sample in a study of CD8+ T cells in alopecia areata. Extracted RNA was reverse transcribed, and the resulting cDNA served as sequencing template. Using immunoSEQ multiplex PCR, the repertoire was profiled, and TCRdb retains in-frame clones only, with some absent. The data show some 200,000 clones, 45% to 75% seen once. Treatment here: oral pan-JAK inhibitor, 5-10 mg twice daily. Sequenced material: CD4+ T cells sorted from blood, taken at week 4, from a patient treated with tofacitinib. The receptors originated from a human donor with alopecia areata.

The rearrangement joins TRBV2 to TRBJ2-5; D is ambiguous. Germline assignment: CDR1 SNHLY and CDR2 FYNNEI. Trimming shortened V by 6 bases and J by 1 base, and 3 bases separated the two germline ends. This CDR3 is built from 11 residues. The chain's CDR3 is CASRVQETQYF. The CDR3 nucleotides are TGTGCCAGCAGGGTCCAAGAGACCCAGTACTTC.

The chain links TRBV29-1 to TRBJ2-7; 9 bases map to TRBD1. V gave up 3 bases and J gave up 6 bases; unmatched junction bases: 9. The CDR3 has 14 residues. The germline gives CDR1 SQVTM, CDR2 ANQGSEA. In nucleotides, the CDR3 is TGCAGCGTTGACCCAGATGGACAGGGGCGCGAGCAGTACTTC. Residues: CSVDPDGQGREQYF.

This chain's CDR3 is CASSYSEDGYTF. The CDR3 region has the DNA TGTGCCAGCAGCTATTCAGAGGATGGCTACACCTTC. The chain links TRBV7-9 to TRBJ1-2; no definite D call. Germline assignment: CDR1 SEHNR and CDR2 FQNEAQ (reference sequence). V was shortened by 4 bases and J by 6 bases, with 9 bases between the two germline ends. There are 12 residues in the CDR3.

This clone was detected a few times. The CDR3 DNA follows: TGCGCCAGCAGCCGCAGTAACAGCTATGGCTACACCTTC. Protein: CASSRSNSYGYTF. The chain uses TRBV5-1 and TRBJ1-2, with D uncertain. This CDR3 region has 13 residues. CDR1 and CDR2 from the germline V gene are SGHRS and YFSETQ. Trimming took 4 bases from V and 4 from J, leaving 11 bases between them.

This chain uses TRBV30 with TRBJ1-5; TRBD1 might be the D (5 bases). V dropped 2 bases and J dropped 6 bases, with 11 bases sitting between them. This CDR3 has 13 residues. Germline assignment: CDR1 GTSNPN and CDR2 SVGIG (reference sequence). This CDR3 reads CAWSLRGSQPQHF. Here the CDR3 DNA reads TGTGCCTGGAGTCTTAGGGGAAGTCAGCCCCAGCATTTT.

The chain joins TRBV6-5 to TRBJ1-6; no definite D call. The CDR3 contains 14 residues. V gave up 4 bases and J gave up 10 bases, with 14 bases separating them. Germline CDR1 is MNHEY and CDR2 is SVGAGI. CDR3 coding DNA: TGTGCCAGCAGTTGGGGTCAGGTAGACTCACCCCTCCACTTT. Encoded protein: CASSWGQVDSPLHF.

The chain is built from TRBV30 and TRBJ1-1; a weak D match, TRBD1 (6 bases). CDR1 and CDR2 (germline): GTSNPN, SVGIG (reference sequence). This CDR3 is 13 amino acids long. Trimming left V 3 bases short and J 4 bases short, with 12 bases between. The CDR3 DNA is TGTGCCTGGAGGACAGGAGCGGGCACTGAAGCTTTCTTT. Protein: CAWRTGAGTEAFF.

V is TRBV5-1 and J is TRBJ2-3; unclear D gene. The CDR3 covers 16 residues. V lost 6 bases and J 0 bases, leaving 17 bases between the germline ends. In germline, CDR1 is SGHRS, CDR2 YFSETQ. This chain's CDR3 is CASTADGQTSTDTQYF. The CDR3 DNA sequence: TGCGCCAGCACCGCTGATGGGCAAACTAGCACAGATACGCAGTATTTT.

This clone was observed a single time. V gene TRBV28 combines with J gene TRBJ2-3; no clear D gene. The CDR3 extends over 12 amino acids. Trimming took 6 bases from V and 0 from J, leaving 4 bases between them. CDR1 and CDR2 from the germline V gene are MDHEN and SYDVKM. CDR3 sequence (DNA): TGTGCCAGCAGAGAAAGCACAGATACGCAGTATTTT. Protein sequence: CASRESTDTQYF.

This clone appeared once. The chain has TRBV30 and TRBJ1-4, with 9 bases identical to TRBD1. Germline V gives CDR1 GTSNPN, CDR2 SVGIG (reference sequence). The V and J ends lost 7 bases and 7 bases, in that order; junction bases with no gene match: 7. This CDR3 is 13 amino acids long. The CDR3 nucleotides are TGTGCCTCTCCCGGGACAGGGAGTGAAAAACTGTTTTTT. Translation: CASPGTGSEKLFF.

CDR3 DNA sequence: TGCAGCGTTGAACCTCGGGGCTTAGCTTTCTTT. Protein product: CSVEPRGLAFF. This chain joins TRBV29-1 and TRBJ1-1; TRBD1 is a possible D gene (5 bases). The CDR3 has 11 amino acids. The germline V and J ends were trimmed by 2 bases and 10 bases, with 11 bases remaining between them. Germline assignment: CDR1 SQVTM and CDR2 ANQGSEA.

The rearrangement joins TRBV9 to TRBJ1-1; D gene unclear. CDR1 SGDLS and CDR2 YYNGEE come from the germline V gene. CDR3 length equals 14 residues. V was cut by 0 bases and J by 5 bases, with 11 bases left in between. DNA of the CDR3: TGTGCCAGCAGCGTAGAAGTTCGCGGGACTGAAGCTTTCTTT. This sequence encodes CASSVEVRGTEAFF.

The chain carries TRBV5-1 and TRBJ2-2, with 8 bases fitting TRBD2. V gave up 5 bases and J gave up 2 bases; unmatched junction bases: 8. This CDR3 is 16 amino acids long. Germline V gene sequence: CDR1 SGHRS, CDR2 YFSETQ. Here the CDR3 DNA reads TGCGCCAGCAGATATGAGCGGGGGACCAACACCGGGGAGCTGTTTTTT. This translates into CASRYERGTNTGELFF.

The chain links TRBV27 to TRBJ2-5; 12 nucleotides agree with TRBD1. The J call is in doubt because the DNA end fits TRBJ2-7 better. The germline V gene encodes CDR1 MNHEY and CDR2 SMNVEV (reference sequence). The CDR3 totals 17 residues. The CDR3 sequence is CASSLSNLRDRGREQYF. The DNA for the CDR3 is TGTGCCAGCAGTTTATCGAACCTCCGGGACAGGGGGCGCGAGCAGTACTTC.

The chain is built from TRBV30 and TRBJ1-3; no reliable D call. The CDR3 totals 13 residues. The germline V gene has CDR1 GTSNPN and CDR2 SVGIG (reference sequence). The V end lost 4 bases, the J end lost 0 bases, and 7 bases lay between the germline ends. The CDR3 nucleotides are TGTGCCTGGACTTCCAACTCTGGAAACACCATATATTTT. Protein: CAWTSNSGNTIYF.

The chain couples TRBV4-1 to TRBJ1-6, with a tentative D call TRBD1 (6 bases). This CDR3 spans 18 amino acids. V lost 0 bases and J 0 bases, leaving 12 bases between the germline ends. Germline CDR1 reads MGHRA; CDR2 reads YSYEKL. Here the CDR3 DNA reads TGCGCCAGCAGCCAAGAAGCCAGGGGAAGCTCCTATAATTCACCCCTCCACTTT. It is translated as CASSQEARGSSYNSPLHF.

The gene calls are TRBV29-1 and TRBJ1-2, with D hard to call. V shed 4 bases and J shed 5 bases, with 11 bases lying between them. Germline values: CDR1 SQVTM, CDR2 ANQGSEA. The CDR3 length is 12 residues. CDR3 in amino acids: CSVAPPQYGYTF. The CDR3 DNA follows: TGCAGCGTTGCCCCACCCCAATATGGCTACACCTTC.

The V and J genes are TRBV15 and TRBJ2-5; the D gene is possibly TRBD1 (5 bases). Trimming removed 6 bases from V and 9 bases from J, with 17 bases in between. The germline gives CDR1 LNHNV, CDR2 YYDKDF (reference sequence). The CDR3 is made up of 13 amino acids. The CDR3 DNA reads TGTGCCACCAGTTTGGGCAGGGCGGCGCCCCAGTACTTC. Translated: CATSLGRAAPQYF.

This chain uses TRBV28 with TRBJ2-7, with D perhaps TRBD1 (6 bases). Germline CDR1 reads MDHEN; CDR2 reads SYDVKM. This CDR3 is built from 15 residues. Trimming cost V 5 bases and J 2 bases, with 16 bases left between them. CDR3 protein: CASSLISDRTYEQYF. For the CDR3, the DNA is TGTGCCAGCAGTCTCATAAGCGACAGGACCTACGAGCAGTACTTC.

This CDR3 reads CASSPHRQGGTEAFF. The CDR3 nucleotides are TGTGCCAGCAGTCCCCACCGACAGGGCGGCACTGAAGCTTTCTTT. The chain links TRBV27 to TRBJ1-1; 7 bases fit TRBD1. The CDR3 runs 15 residues. CDR1 MNHEY and CDR2 SMNVEV come from the germline V gene (reference sequence). The V and J ends lost 5 bases and 4 bases, in that order; junction bases with no gene match: 10.

Here the CDR3 reads CAWSLAAGTMVYEQYF. For the CDR3, the DNA is TGTGCCTGGAGTTTAGCCGCGGGGACGATGGTCTACGAGCAGTACTTC. The chain is built from TRBV30 and TRBJ2-7, with D possibly being TRBD2 (6 bases). CDR1 GTSNPN and CDR2 SVGIG come from the germline V gene (reference sequence). This CDR3 is built from 16 residues. Trimming stripped 2 bases from V and 3 bases from J, with 20 bases between.

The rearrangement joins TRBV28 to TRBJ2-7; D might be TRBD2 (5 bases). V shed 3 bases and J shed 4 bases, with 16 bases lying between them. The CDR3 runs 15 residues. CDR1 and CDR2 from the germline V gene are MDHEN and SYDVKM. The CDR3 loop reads CASSFDIYGSYEQYF. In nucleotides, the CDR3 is TGTGCCAGCAGTTTCGACATCTATGGGAGTTACGAGCAGTACTTC.